This T cell receptor (beta chain) originates from a study of cytomegalovirus exposure and HLA in healthy donors. Use of 60 Vbeta and 13 Jbeta primers characterized the PCR. Repertoires were generated with immunoSEQ multiplex PCR, while TCRdb's copy carries only in-frame clones and drops some. The sample contains 29,000 or so clones, roughly 66% of which appear only once. The CDR3 has 13 amino acids. CDR1 and CDR2 (germline): MNHEY, SVGAGI. Trimming left V 6 bases short and J 8 bases short, with 11 bases between. The study's findings and limits: Most CMV-associated TCR beta chains were later found to appear HLA-restricted.

On this clone: Its antigen is unknown.

The TCR originated in a male donor in good health and CMV-seropositive. V usage is TRBV6-5 and J usage is TRBJ1-6, with D possibly TRBD1 on 5 matching bases. The sample consisted of PBMCs. The CDR3, as DNA: TGTGCCAGCAGGGGCAGGGCGTATTCACCCCTCCACTTT. Its protein is CASRGRAYSPLHF.